These 30 T cell receptor beta chains came from one sample sequenced in a study of T cells after yellow fever vaccination. MiXCR, applied by TCRdb to the 5' RACE reads, yields one record per CDR3 protein. The sample contains tens of thousands of distinct CDR3 sequences, roughly a tenth of which appear only once. The sample was PBMCs, either bulk or a sorted T-cell subset (CD4+, CD8+, memory, or dextramer-sorted; not recorded which), taken around 15 days after the first yellow fever vaccination. These receptors were obtained from a man aged 18 to 29 who received the YFV17D yellow fever vaccine.

The V call is TRBV7-2, the J call TRBJ1-1, with D maybe TRBD1 (5 bases). Per germline, CDR1 SGHTA and CDR2 FQGNSA. V was clipped by 8 bases and J by 0 bases, with 19 bases between them. The CDR3 loop spans 16 amino acids. The CDR3, as DNA: TGTGCCAGCGTCTTAGCGGGGCAGGGCTTGAACACTGAAGCTTTCTTT. This translates into CASVLAGQGLNTEAFF.

Ten or more counts support this clonotype. The rearrangement uses TRBV5-8 and TRBJ1-1; D gene ambiguous. The germline gives CDR1 SGHTS, CDR2 YDEGEE. This CDR3 has 14 residues. The V and J ends lost 2 bases and 4 bases respectively, with 12 bases between them. CDR3 in DNA: TGTGCCAGCAGCTTTTCCGGGGTTGTCACTGAAGCTTTCTTT. This translates into CASSFSGVVTEAFF. The complete variable domain, with remaining parts taken from reference TRBV5-8 and TRBJ1-1, reads EAGVTQSPTHLIKTRGQQATLRCSPISGHTSVYWYQQALGLGLQFLLWYDEGEERNRGNFPPRFSGRQFPNYSSELNVNALELEDSALYLCASSFSGVVTEAFFGQGTRLTVV.

This clonotype was seen many times. The CDR3 DNA follows: TGCGCCAGCAGCCAAGATCGTGCATTCGGCTCTGGGGCCAACGTCCTGACTTTC. This gives the protein CASSQDRAFGSGANVLTF. V usage is TRBV4-3 and J usage is TRBJ2-6; D remains ambiguous. Germline CDR1 reads LGHNA; CDR2 reads YSLEER. Between the trimmed V and J ends, which lost 0 bases and 0 bases, there was a span of 12 bases. The CDR3 sequence is 18 residues long.

This clonotype was seen at least ten times. The chain combines TRBV5-1 with TRBJ1-1; TRBD1 agrees at 8 bases. V trimming: 5 bases; J trimming: 5 bases; junction bases outside the gene matches: 11. This CDR3 is 15 amino acids long. The germline V gene has CDR1 SGHRS and CDR2 YFSETQ. The CDR3 region is CASRRFRGPNTEAFF. The CDR3 DNA reads TGCGCCAGCAGAAGGTTCAGGGGGCCTAATACTGAAGCTTTCTTT.

This clonotype was seen at least ten times. This chain joins TRBV7-2 and TRBJ1-2; 7 bases map to TRBD1. Looked up from germline, CDR1 is SGHTA and CDR2 is FQGNSA. The CDR3 loop spans 13 amino acids. The V and J ends lost 6 bases and 4 bases, in that order; junction bases with no gene match: 5. CDR3 sequence (DNA): TGTGCCAGCAGTTCGGGACAGCGCTATGGCTACACCTTC. Translated, it gives CASSSGQRYGYTF.

This clonotype was detected only once. A much larger clone differs by one base, so this may be a read error. The chain is built from TRBV6-5 and TRBJ2-2; TRBD1 is a possible D gene (5 bases). The CDR3 consists of 16 residues. CDR1 and CDR2 (germline): MNHEY, SVGAGI. In DNA, the CDR3 is TGTGCCAGCAGTTTAACCAGACAGAGGAACACCGTGGAGCTGTTTTTT. Amino acids: CASSLTRQRNTVELFF.

The table lists this clonotype with many counts. V and J are TRBV18 and TRBJ1-5, with D possibly matching TRBD1 (6 bases). Trimming pared 4 bases from V and 6 bases from J, leaving 13 bases between. CDR3 length equals 14 residues. Germline assignment: CDR1 KGHSH and CDR2 LQKENI. The CDR3 protein is CASSQTGDGQPQHF. In DNA form, the CDR3 reads TGTGCCAGCTCACAGACAGGAGACGGTCAGCCCCAGCATTTT.

This clonotype was found many times. The rearrangement links TRBV5-1 to TRBJ1-1; TRBD1 might be the D (5 bases). The CDR3 has 15 amino acids. Germline V lookup: CDR1 SGHRS, CDR2 YFSETQ. V was clipped by 3 bases and J by 6 bases, with 18 bases between them. The CDR3 sequence: CASSWGEWGVAEAFF. The DNA of the CDR3 is TGCGCCAGCAGCTGGGGGGAGTGGGGTGTCGCTGAAGCTTTCTTT.

In its sample, this clonotype was seen many times. This chain connects TRBV4-1 to TRBJ2-5; D is possibly TRBD1 or TRBD2 (6 bases each). This CDR3 has 15 amino acids. Per germline, CDR1 MGHRA and CDR2 YSYEKL. The V gene lost 4 bases and the J gene lost 3 bases, with 15 bases spanning the gap. As DNA, the CDR3 is TGCGCCAGCAGCCTCCAGGGGACTTACAAAGAGACCCAGTACTTC. Translating it yields CASSLQGTYKETQYF.

This clonotype came up many times. The chain links TRBV24-1 to TRBJ1-5; unclear D gene. The CDR3 is 16 residues long. Trimming shortened V by 9 bases and J by 1 base, and 18 bases separated the two germline ends. Germline V gene lookup returns CDR1 KGHDR and CDR2 SFDVKD. The CDR3 DNA reads as TGTGCCACCCGGCGAGCCGGGTATAGGAGCAATCAGCCCCAGCATTTT. This gives the protein CATRRAGYRSNQPQHF.

There are many counts of this clonotype. The chain joins TRBV2 to TRBJ1-5, with D maybe TRBD1 (6 bases). This CDR3 region has 15 residues. The V gene's germline CDR1 is SNHLY and CDR2 FYNNEI. Trimming removed 8 bases at V and 0 bases at J, with 14 bases between. The CDR3 DNA follows: TGTGCCAGCTCCTCACAGGGTTTTAGCAATCAGCCCCAGCATTTT. Its translation: CASSSQGFSNQPQHF.

This clonotype was counted between two and nine times. This chain connects TRBV7-2 to TRBJ2-7; no firm D call. Germline V gene lookup returns CDR1 SGHTA and CDR2 FQGNSA. V was trimmed by 3 bases and J by 2 bases, leaving 8 bases between them. The CDR3 totals 13 residues. The CDR3 nucleotides are TGTGCCAGCAGCTTCACCACAGCCTACGAGCAGTACGTC. Amino acids: CASSFTTAYEQYV.

In its sample, this clonotype was seen many times. The rearrangement uses TRBV19 and TRBJ1-1; the match to TRBD1 covers 11 bases. The germline V gene has CDR1 LNHDA and CDR2 SQIVND (reference sequence). J was trimmed by 5 bases and V by 8 bases; bases with no gene match: 4. This CDR3 has 13 residues. The CDR3 here is CASGDRGLTEAFF. For the CDR3, the DNA is TGTGCCAGTGGGGACAGGGGGTTGACTGAAGCTTTCTTT.

Ten or more counts support this clonotype. The rearrangement links TRBV18 to TRBJ2-1, with 9 bases matching TRBD1. The V gene's germline CDR1 is KGHSH and CDR2 LQKENI. This CDR3 has 14 amino acids. V shed 6 bases and J 3 bases; nucleotides not matched to a gene: 3. DNA for the CDR3: TGTGCCAGCTCGCGGGACAGGGTCTACAATGAGCAGTTCTTC. Translated: CASSRDRVYNEQFF.

This clonotype appeared many times. This CDR3 reads CASSLIAGAANSYNEQFF. In nucleotides, the CDR3 is TGTGCCAGCAGCTTAATAGCGGGGGCAGCTAACTCCTACAATGAGCAGTTCTTC. This chain uses TRBV11-3 with TRBJ2-1; 9 nucleotides match TRBD2. This CDR3 comprises 18 residues. V lost 2 bases and J lost 0; bases outside the gene matches: 8. Germline V gene lookup returns CDR1 SGHNT and CDR2 YENEEA.

This clonotype was seen many times. J is TRBJ1-2 and V is TRBV6-5; no clear D. The CDR3 sequence is 13 residues long. Trimming stripped 6 bases from V and 4 bases from J, with 12 bases between. Germline lookup yields CDR1 MNHEY and CDR2 SVGAGI. Here the CDR3 reads CASSQTGGYGYTF. CDR3 DNA sequence: TGTGCCAGCAGCCAGACCGGCGGCTATGGCTACACCTTC.

Points on this clonotype: A much larger clone sits a single nucleotide away, making a read error possible. The CDR3 here is CASSVGAEAFF. The CDR3 nucleotides read TGTGCCTCCTCGGTGGGCGCTGAAGCTTTCTTT. J is TRBJ1-1 and V is TRBV12-3 or TRBV12-4, with unresolved D. Trimming took 11 bases from V and 6 from J, leaving 13 bases between them. The CDR3 totals 11 residues.

The rearrangement joins TRBV4-3 to TRBJ2-5; D assignment may be TRBD1 or TRBD2 (5 bases each). This CDR3 is 13 amino acids long. V gave up 4 bases and J gave up 4 bases, with 10 bases separating them. CDR1 is LGHNA, CDR2 YSLEER, per germline. In DNA form, the CDR3 reads TGCGCCAGCAGCCTTCGGGGCGCAGAGACCCAGTACTTC. Translated, it gives CASSLRGAETQYF.

In its sample, this clonotype was seen many times. V is TRBV20-1 and J is TRBJ2-5, with 11 bases fitting TRBD2. V lost 6 bases, J lost 2 bases, and 17 bases stayed unmatched. The V gene's germline CDR1 is DFQATT and CDR2 SNEGSKA (reference sequence). There are 18 residues in the CDR3. The DNA for the CDR3 is TGCAGTGCCCCGCCCGCAACTAGCGGGGGAACAACACAAGAGACCCAGTACTTC. Encoded protein: CSAPPATSGGTTQETQYF.

This clonotype was recorded many times. The chain uses TRBV6-5 and TRBJ2-3; TRBD2 matches 8 bases. The CDR3 covers 15 residues. V lost 4 bases and J lost 4; bases outside the gene matches: 7. Germline CDR1 and CDR2: MNHEY and SVGAGI. The CDR3 region has the DNA TGTGCCAGCAGTTCAAAGAGCGGGGGAGCAGATACGCAGTATTTT. It codes for CASSSKSGGADTQYF.

This clonotype was seen many times. CDR3 residues: CASSTDRLNTEAFF. CDR3 DNA sequence: TGTGCCAGCAGCACCGACAGGTTGAACACTGAAGCTTTCTTT. The gene calls are TRBV6-1 and TRBJ1-1; perhaps TRBD1 as D (6 bases). The CDR3 consists of 14 residues. V was clipped by 6 bases and J by 0 bases, with 11 bases between them. Germline V gene data show CDR1 as MNHNS and CDR2 as SASEGT.

This clonotype was found a few times. The rearrangement joins TRBV29-1 to TRBJ2-1, with TRBD1 identical over 10 bases. The CDR3 spans 13 residues. Germline assignment: CDR1 SQVTM and CDR2 ANQGSEA. V shed 3 bases, J shed 7 bases, and the junction held 3 bases outside the gene matches. CDR3 region: CSVDRDRGNEQFF. CDR3 DNA: TGCAGCGTTGATAGGGACAGGGGTAATGAGCAGTTCTTC.

About this clonotype itself: A much larger clone lies one base from this, so it may be a read error. This rearrangement joins TRBV18 to TRBJ1-6; no clear D gene. CDR1 and CDR2 from the germline V gene are KGHSH and LQKENI. The CDR3 consists of 12 residues. Trimming took off 4 bases at V and 7 bases at J, with 5 bases between the two ends. CDR3 in DNA: TGTGCCAGCTCACATGGGAATTCACCCCTCCACTTT. Encoded protein: CASSHGNSPLHF.

This clonotype has at least ten counts. The V and J genes are TRBV24-1 and TRBJ2-7; 7 nucleotides agree with TRBD1. This CDR3 has 12 residues. With V trimmed by 9 bases and J by 3 bases, 4 bases remained unmatched. CDR1 KGHDR and CDR2 SFDVKD come from the germline V gene. The CDR3 sequence: CATGTEFYEQYV. For the CDR3, the DNA is TGTGCCACCGGGACAGAATTCTACGAGCAGTACGTC.

This clonotype has at least ten counts. The chain employs TRBV11-2 and TRBJ2-3; no clear D. The CDR3 is 13 amino acids. The germline V gene encodes CDR1 SGHAT and CDR2 FQNNGV. With 1 base removed from V and 5 bases from J, the gap between germline ends came to 7 bases. Written as DNA, the CDR3 is TGTGCCAGCAGCTTAGTGGCCCTAGATACGCAGTATTTT. Translating gives CASSLVALDTQYF.

This clonotype has a count of ten or more. J is TRBJ2-7 and V is TRBV11-2; 10 bases fit TRBD1. This CDR3 has 15 residues. V was pared by 1 base and J by 4 bases, with 4 bases of the junction left unmatched. The V gene's germline CDR1 is SGHAT and CDR2 FQNNGV. The chain's CDR3 is CASSLGTGGLYEQYF. The CDR3 DNA reads TGTGCCAGCAGCTTAGGGACAGGGGGACTATACGAGCAGTACTTC.

Many counts were recorded for this clonotype. The rearrangement uses TRBV5-4 and TRBJ1-3; a weak D match, TRBD1 (6 bases). CDR3 length: 14 amino acids. The germline V gene encodes CDR1 SGHNT and CDR2 YYREEE (reference sequence). V was pared by 3 bases and J by 7 bases, with 14 bases between. The CDR3 is CASSSEGGSNTIYF. CDR3 DNA: TGTGCCAGCAGCTCGGAGGGGGGGAGTAACACCATATATTTT.

This clonotype was seen at least ten times. The chain recombines TRBV20-1 with TRBJ1-6; 7 bases map to TRBD1. This CDR3 region has 13 residues. Looked up from germline, CDR1 is DFQATT and CDR2 is SNEGSKA (reference sequence). After removal of 5 bases from V and 5 bases from J, the junction contained 3 bases not matched to a gene. CDR3 in DNA: TGCAGTGCTGTGACAGGGAATAATTCACCCCTCCACTTT. Translating gives CSAVTGNNSPLHF.

Concerning this clonotype itself: A much larger clonotype is one base distant, so this may be a read error. This chain uses TRBV19 with TRBJ2-2; 10 nucleotides agree with TRBD2. The V and J ends lost 8 bases and 9 bases, in that order; junction bases with no gene match: 15. In germline, CDR1 is LNHDA, CDR2 SQIVND (reference sequence). The CDR3 consists of 16 residues. CDR3 protein: CASRLAGVTETWELFF. DNA of the CDR3: TGTGCCAGTCGGCTAGCGGGGGTCACGGAGACCTGGGAGCTGTTTTTT.

This clonotype was seen at least ten times. V and J are TRBV18 and TRBJ2-5; tentatively, D is TRBD2 (5 bases). Germline lookup yields CDR1 KGHSH and CDR2 LQKENI. Trimming left V 2 bases short and J 5 bases short, with 6 bases between. There are 12 residues in the CDR3. The CDR3: CASSPGSETQYF. The DNA for the CDR3 is TGTGCCAGCTCACCAGGGAGCGAGACCCAGTACTTC.